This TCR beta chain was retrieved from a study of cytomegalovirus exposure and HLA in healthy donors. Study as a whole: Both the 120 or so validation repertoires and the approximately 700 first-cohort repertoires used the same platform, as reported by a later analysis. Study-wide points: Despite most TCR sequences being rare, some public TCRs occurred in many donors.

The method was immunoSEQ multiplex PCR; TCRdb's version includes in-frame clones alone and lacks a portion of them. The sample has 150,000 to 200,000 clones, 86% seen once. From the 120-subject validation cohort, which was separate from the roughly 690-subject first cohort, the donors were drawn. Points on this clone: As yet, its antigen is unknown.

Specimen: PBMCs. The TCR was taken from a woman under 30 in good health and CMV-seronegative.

The CDR3 is CSVFARVGGETQYF. CDR3 in DNA: TGCAGCGTTTTCGCGAGAGTTGGAGGGGAGACCCAGTACTTC. The genes are TRBV29-1 and TRBJ2-5, with TRBD2 as a possible D gene (6 bases). CDR1 is SQVTM and CDR2 is ANQGSEA in the germline V gene. V was clipped by 5 bases and J by 5 bases, with 18 bases between them. The CDR3 has 14 residues.